This TCR beta chain was identified during a study of cytomegalovirus exposure and HLA in healthy donors. The PCR had 60 Vbeta and 13 Jbeta primers. Produced via immunoSEQ multiplex PCR; TCRdb's table is partial and in-frame only. There are about 33,000 clones in the sample, with approximately 5% held by the top ten. V lost 2 bases and J 4 bases, leaving 9 bases between the germline ends. The V gene's germline CDR1 is SGHDT and CDR2 YYEEEE. The length of the CDR3 is 13 residues. A remark on this clone: Its antigen remains unknown.

Notes on the study in general: TCR sequences were mostly rare, though some public TCRs occurred in many donors. Presence/absence analyses supposed approximately even sequencing depth among donors. One variant, a missense change in DCLRE1C, was linked in a later analysis to TCR beta V- and J-gene trimming.

Sequencing used PBMCs. The sequence was obtained from a woman aged 40 to 49 in good health and CMV-seropositive. The chain has TRBV5-6 and TRBJ1-2; D not certain. The CDR3 sequence is CASSFREFYGYTF. The CDR3 nucleotides are TGTGCCAGCAGCTTTCGGGAGTTCTATGGCTACACCTTC.